The clone carrying this TCR beta chain occurred a few times. The data originate from a study of T-cell reconstitution after alpha-beta-depleted transplantation in children. In germline, CDR1 is DFQATT, CDR2 SNEGSKA (reference sequence). The CDR3 consists of 14 residues. V dropped 5 bases and J dropped 8; count of bases not matched to a gene: 13. Unique molecular identifiers featured in how the TCRbeta library was prepared. TCRdb processed the PCR reads anew with MiXCR; each CDR3 protein has one entry. The table has about 900,000 distinct CDR3 sequences, about 26% seen once. The material sequenced was PBMCs, mostly from graft donor cells, taken 360 days after TCRalphabeta/CD19-depleted stem cell transplant. This sequence joins TRBV20-1 and TRBJ1-2; TRBD1 matches 8 bases. This receptor was identified in a boy younger than two who had a stem cell transplant for SCID, so the T cells may come from the graft donor. CDR3 bases: TGCAGTGCTGGCGGACAGGGAAGGATTCGCGGCTACACCTTC. Protein product: CSAGGQGRIRGYTF.